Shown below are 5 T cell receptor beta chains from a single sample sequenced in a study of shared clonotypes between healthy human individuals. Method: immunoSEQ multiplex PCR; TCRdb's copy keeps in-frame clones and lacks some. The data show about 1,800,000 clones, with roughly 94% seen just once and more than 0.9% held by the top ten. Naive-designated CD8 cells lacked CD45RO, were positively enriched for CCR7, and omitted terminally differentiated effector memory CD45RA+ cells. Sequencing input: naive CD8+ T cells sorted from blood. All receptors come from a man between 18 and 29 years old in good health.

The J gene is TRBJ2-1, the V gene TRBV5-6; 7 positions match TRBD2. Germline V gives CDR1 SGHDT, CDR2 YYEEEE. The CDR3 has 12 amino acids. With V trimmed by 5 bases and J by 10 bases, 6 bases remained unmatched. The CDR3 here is CASSFTSAEQFF. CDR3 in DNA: TGTGCCAGCAGTTTTACTAGCGCGGAGCAGTTCTTC.

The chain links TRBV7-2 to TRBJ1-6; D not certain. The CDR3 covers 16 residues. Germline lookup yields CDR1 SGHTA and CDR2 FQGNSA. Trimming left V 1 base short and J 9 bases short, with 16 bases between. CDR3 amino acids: CASSLVFRPPSSPLHF. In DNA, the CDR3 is TGTGCCAGCAGCTTAGTTTTTCGGCCGCCTAGTTCACCCCTCCACTTT.

The CDR3 nucleotides are TGTGCCAGCAGCCGTCCGGAGGGGGCCGCCGGTTTTGGCTACACCTTC. This sequence encodes CASSRPEGAAGFGYTF. The chain links TRBV7-2 to TRBJ1-2; 7 nucleotides match TRBD1. The CDR3 has 16 residues. The V gene's germline CDR1 is SGHTA and CDR2 FQGNSA. V dropped 5 bases and J dropped 7; count of bases not matched to a gene: 16. Complete variable domain (other parts from reference TRBV7-2 and TRBJ1-2): GAGVSQSPSNKVTEKGKDVELRCDPISGHTALYWYRQSLGQGLEFLIYFQGNSAPDKSGLPSDRFSAERTGGSVSTLTIQRTQQEDSAVYLCASSRPEGAAGFGYTFGSGTRLTVV.

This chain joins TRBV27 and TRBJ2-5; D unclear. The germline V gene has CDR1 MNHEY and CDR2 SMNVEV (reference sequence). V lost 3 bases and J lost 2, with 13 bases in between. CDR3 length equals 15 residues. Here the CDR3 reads CASSFISSVQETQYF. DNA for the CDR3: TGTGCCAGCAGTTTCATTTCCTCCGTGCAAGAGACCCAGTACTTC.

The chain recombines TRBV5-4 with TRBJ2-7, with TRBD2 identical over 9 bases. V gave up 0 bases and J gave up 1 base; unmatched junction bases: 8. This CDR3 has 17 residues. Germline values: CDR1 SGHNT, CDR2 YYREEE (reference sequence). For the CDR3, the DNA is TGTGCCAGCAGCTTGGGGCTAGCGGGGAGTTTTTCCTACGAGCAGTACTTC. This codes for CASSLGLAGSFSYEQYF.